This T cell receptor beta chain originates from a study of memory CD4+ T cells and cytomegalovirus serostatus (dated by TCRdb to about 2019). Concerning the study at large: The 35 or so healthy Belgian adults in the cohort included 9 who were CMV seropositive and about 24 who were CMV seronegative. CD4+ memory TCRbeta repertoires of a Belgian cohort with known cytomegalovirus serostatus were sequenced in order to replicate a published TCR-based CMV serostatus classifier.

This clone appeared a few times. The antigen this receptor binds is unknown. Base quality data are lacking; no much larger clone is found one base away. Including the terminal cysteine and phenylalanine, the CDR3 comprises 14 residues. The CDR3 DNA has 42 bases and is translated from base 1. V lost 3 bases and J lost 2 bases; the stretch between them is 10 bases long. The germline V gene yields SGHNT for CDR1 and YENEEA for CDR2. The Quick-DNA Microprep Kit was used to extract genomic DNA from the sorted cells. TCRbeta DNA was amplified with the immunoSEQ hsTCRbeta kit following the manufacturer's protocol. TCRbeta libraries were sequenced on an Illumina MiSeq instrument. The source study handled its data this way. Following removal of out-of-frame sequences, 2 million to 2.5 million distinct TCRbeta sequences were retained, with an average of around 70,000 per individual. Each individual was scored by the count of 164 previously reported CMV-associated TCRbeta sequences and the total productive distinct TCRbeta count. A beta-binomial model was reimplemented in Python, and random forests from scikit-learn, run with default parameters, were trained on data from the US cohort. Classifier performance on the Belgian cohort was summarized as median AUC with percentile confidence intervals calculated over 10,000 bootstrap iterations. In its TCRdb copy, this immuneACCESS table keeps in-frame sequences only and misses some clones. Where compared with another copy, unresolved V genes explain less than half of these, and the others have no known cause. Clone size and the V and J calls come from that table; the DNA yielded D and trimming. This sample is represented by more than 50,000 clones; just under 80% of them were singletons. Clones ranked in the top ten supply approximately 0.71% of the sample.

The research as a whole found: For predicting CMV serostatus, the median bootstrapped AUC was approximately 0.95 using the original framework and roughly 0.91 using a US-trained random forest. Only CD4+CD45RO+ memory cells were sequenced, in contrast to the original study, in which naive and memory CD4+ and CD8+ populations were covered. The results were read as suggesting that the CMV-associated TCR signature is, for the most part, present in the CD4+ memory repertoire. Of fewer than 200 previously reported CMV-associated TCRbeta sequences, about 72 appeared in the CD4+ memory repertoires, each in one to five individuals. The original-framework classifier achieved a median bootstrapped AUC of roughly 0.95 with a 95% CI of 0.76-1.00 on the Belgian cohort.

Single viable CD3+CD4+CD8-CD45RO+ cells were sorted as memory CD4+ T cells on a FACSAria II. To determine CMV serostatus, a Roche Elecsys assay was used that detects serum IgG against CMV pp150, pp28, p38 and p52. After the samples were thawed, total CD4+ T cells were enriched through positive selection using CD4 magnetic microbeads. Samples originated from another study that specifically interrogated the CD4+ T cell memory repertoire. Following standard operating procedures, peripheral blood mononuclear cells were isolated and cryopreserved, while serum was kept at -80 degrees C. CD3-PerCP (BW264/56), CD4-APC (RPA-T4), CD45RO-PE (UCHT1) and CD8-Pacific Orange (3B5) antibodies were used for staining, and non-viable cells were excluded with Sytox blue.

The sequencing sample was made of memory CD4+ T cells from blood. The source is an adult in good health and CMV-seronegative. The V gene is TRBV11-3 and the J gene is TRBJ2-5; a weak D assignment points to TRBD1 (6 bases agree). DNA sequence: TGTGCCAGCAGCTTGAGGGACACTCAAGAGACCCAGTACTTC. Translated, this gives CASSLRDTQETQYF.